The clone carrying this TCR beta chain was counted a single time. Its antigen is unknown. CDR1 is SGHTA, CDR2 FQGNSA, per germline. The CDR3 covers 15 residues. V was pared by 4 bases and J by 0 bases, with 12 bases between. Primers for the PCR totalled 60 Vbeta and 13 Jbeta. As originally analysed: Later analysis identified 80 million to 90 million unique TCR beta chains, some 10 million shared. Clones were sequenced by immunoSEQ multiplex PCR, and TCRdb holds only the in-frame ones, with some missing. That table furnishes V, J and clone size, whereas the DNA furnished D and trimming. The sample consists of about 160,000 clones, more than 65% of them appearing once. The sample originates from a study of cytomegalovirus exposure and HLA in healthy donors. Regarding the study as a whole: An analysis was carried out at a later point. It showed that HLA-associated TCR beta chains were more clonally expanded than equally common non-associated chains. Most TCRs appeared rarely, but some public TCRs recurred in many donors. Cytomegalovirus status was reportedly diagnosed by the classifier with high sensitivity and specificity.

This chain connects TRBV7-2 to TRBJ1-2; weak D call: TRBD1 (5 bases). This receptor was obtained from a woman in her 50s in good health and CMV-seronegative. The sequencing sample was made of PBMCs. The CDR3 DNA reads TGTGCCAGCAGCTACCCGACAGTGACTAACTATGGCTACACCTTC. Translation: CASSYPTVTNYGYTF.